The 21 T cell receptor beta chains below all came from one sample that was sequenced in a study of response to subunit inactivated influenza vaccine. TCRdb itself ran the RT-PCR reads through MiXCR, one entry per CDR3 protein. The sample lists about 780,000 distinct CDR3 sequences, 15% to 20% seen once, with approximately 10% in the top ten. Here the sequenced sample was PBMCs from blood, taken roughly 5 days after vaccination. The origin of the receptors is a middle-aged man who received an inactivated influenza vaccine.

The sample holds a few counts of this clonotype. The chain couples TRBV3-1 to TRBJ2-1; TRBD2 aligns across 11 bases. Germline assignment: CDR1 LGHDT and CDR2 YNNKEL (reference sequence). Trimming cost V 4 bases and J 15 bases; bases outside gene matches: 8. This CDR3 has 13 amino acids. CDR3 sequence reads: CASSRLAGGYRFF. CDR3 sequence (DNA): TGTGCCAGCAGCCGGCTAGCGGGGGGTTACAGGTTCTTC.

Only a few counts were recorded for this clonotype. This rearrangement joins TRBV5-1 to TRBJ1-5, with 12 bases matching TRBD1. Germline V lookup: CDR1 SGHRS, CDR2 YFSETQ. This CDR3 has 16 amino acids. V trimming: 4 bases; J trimming: 3 bases; junction bases outside the gene matches: 5. CDR3 protein: CASSVGTGGVNQPQHF. The CDR3 DNA follows: TGCGCCAGCAGCGTAGGGACAGGGGGCGTCAATCAGCCCCAGCATTTT.

The gene calls are TRBV10-3 and TRBJ2-5; 7 positions agree with TRBD1. Germline CDR1 is ENHRY and CDR2 is SYGVKD. J lost 3 bases, V lost 5 bases, and 3 bases had no gene match. This CDR3 has 13 residues. CDR3 bases: TGTGCCATCAGTATTACAGGGGAAGAGACCCAGTACTTC. Its translation is CAISITGEETQYF.

In this sample, this clonotype turned up many times. The chain joins TRBV27 to TRBJ2-1; TRBD1 or TRBD2 may be the D gene (5 bases each). Deletions cut 1 base from V and 0 bases from J, with 7 bases between. This CDR3 has 15 amino acids. The germline V gene encodes CDR1 MNHEY and CDR2 SMNVEV (reference sequence). The CDR3 nucleotides are TGTGCCAGCAGTTTATGGGGGAGCTCCTACAATGAGCAGTTCTTC. Amino acids: CASSLWGSSYNEQFF.

The CDR3 loop is CASSSPDIQGRSPLHF. The CDR3, as DNA: TGTGCCAGCAGTTCCCCGGACATCCAAGGTAGATCACCCCTCCACTTT. V and J are TRBV6-2 or TRBV6-3 and TRBJ1-6; a possible D gene is TRBD1 (5 bases). Trimming pared 4 bases from V and 10 bases from J, leaving 20 bases between. Germline V gene lookup returns CDR1 MNHEY and CDR2 SVGEGT. The CDR3 is 16 amino acids.

This clonotype has a count of ten or more. The chain combines TRBV29-1 with TRBJ1-1; D is undetermined. The CDR3 is made up of 12 amino acids. Germline V gene data show CDR1 as SQVTM and CDR2 as ANQGSEA. The V gene lost 4 bases and the J gene lost 10 bases, with 16 bases spanning the gap. CDR3 amino acids: CSVGAGYSIAFF. The CDR3, as DNA: TGCAGCGTTGGGGCAGGTTACTCAATAGCTTTCTTT.

This clonotype was counted only a few times. The chain has TRBV20-1 and TRBJ1-2; D gene uncertain. The V end lost 0 bases, the J end lost 8 bases, and 10 bases lay between the germline ends. Germline V CDR1 and CDR2: DFQATT, SNEGSKA (reference sequence). This CDR3 has 12 residues. This CDR3 is CSARDRSHGYTF. CDR3 coding DNA: TGCAGTGCTAGAGATCGGTCCCACGGCTACACCTTC.

This clonotype was counted only a few times. V gene TRBV6-2 or TRBV6-3 combines with J gene TRBJ2-7, with TRBD1 matching 7 bases. Germline CDR1 MNHEY, CDR2 SVGEGT. The CDR3 is made up of 17 amino acids. J gave up 2 bases and V 5 bases, and 15 bases lay outside the gene matches. For the CDR3, the DNA is TGTGCCAGCAGTCTACGGGGACCGACAGGGCCAACCTACGAGCAGTACTTC. Translated: CASSLRGPTGPTYEQYF.

This clonotype was seen many times. The V call is TRBV12-3 or TRBV12-4, the J call TRBJ2-1; D tentatively reads TRBD1 or TRBD2 (5 bases each). The CDR3 totals 14 residues. Trimming removed 3 bases from V and 6 bases from J, with 12 bases in between. The CDR3 DNA follows: TGTGCCAGCAGTTTGGGGCTAGCACCCAATGAGCAGTTCTTC. Protein sequence: CASSLGLAPNEQFF.

This clonotype was seen many times. CDR3 sequence: CASSLARGSTLDEQFF. As DNA, the CDR3 is TGTGCCAGCAGCTTAGCCCGGGGATCAACTCTGGATGAGCAGTTCTTC. The V gene is TRBV7-9, the J gene TRBJ2-1; D is perhaps TRBD2 (5 bases). This CDR3 contains 16 residues. Germline CDR1 and CDR2: SEHNR and FQNEAQ (reference sequence). V was cut by 0 bases and J by 8 bases, with 17 bases left in between.

There are a few counts of this clonotype. The rearrangement links TRBV3-1 to TRBJ2-4; D unresolved. This CDR3 has 16 amino acids. The germline gives CDR1 LGHDT, CDR2 YNNKEL (reference sequence). V was trimmed by 1 base and J by 7 bases, leaving 17 bases between them. The CDR3 sequence is CASSQGVLEGENIQYF. DNA of the CDR3: TGTGCCAGCAGCCAAGGCGTTCTCGAAGGAGAGAACATTCAGTACTTC. Combining the CDR3 with reference TRBV3-1 and TRBJ2-4 gives the whole variable domain DTAVSQTPKYLVTQMGNDKSIKCEQNLGHDTMYWYKQDSKKFLKIMFSYNNKELIINETVPNRFSPKSPDKAHLNLHINSLELGDSAVYFCASSQGVLEGENIQYFGAGTRLSVL.

To note about this clonotype: This may be a read error: a much more frequent sequence differs by one nucleotide. V gene TRBV10-3 combines with J gene TRBJ2-3, with 10 nucleotides matching TRBD1. Germline V gene sequence: CDR1 ENHRY, CDR2 SYGVKD. The V and J ends lost 8 bases and 1 base, in that order; junction bases with no gene match: 3. This CDR3 region has 14 residues. CDR3 in amino acids: CAIGGTGGTDTQYF. The CDR3, as DNA: TGTGCCATCGGCGGGACAGGGGGCACAGATACGCAGTATTTT.

This clonotype was counted many times. V and J are TRBV7-2 and TRBJ2-1; 11 positions match TRBD2. In germline, CDR1 is SGHTA, CDR2 FQGNSA. This CDR3 spans 16 amino acids. V gave up 4 bases and J gave up 5 bases; unmatched junction bases: 7. CDR3 bases: TGTGCCAGCAGCTCCGCCGGGACTAGCGGCAACAATGAGCAGTTCTTC. As protein: CASSSAGTSGNNEQFF.

This clonotype was seen more than once but under ten times. The chain has TRBV20-1 and TRBJ1-5; the D gene is possibly TRBD1 (5 bases). CDR1 is DFQATT, CDR2 SNEGSKA, per germline (reference sequence). Trimming stripped 0 bases from V and 1 base from J, with 10 bases between. The CDR3 is 15 amino acids. CDR3 region: CSARDGWGSNQPQHF. In DNA form, the CDR3 reads TGCAGTGCTAGAGATGGCTGGGGGAGCAATCAGCCCCAGCATTTT.

In its sample, this clonotype was seen many times. V usage is TRBV4-1 and J usage is TRBJ1-1; no clear D gene. The V end lost 1 base, the J end lost 3 bases, and 9 bases lay between the germline ends. Germline CDR1 MGHRA, CDR2 YSYEKL. The CDR3 has 14 residues. The CDR3: CASSQADGYTEAFF. The CDR3 DNA reads TGCGCCAGCAGCCAAGCGGACGGATACACTGAAGCTTTCTTT.

This chain links TRBV7-3 with TRBJ2-5; D might be TRBD1 (5 bases). V lost 4 bases to trimming and J lost 3 bases, with 9 bases between them. From germline, CDR1 is SGHTA and CDR2 FQGTGA. The CDR3 is 13 amino acids. In DNA form, the CDR3 reads TGTGCCAGCAGCTGGACAAGAGAAGAGACCCAGTACTTC. It specifies CASSWTREETQYF.

This clonotype was picked up a small number of times. V and J are TRBV20-1 and TRBJ2-5; 10 bases line up with TRBD2. Germline V gene data show CDR1 as DFQATT and CDR2 as SNEGSKA (reference sequence). The CDR3 extends over 14 amino acids. After removal of 5 bases from V and 5 bases from J, the junction contained 8 bases not matched to a gene. The CDR3 bases are TGCAGTGCTGGGGAACTAGCGGGATTGGAGACCCAGTACTTC. Encoded protein: CSAGELAGLETQYF.

The V gene is TRBV10-3, the J gene TRBJ1-5; D is ambiguous. The length of the CDR3 is 13 residues. Germline V lookup: CDR1 ENHRY, CDR2 SYGVKD. Trimming shortened V by 3 bases and J by 4 bases, and 7 bases separated the two germline ends. DNA of the CDR3: TGTGCCATCAGTGAATTAGAGAATCAGCCCCAGCATTTT. Amino acid sequence: CAISELENQPQHF.

The chain is built from TRBV25-1 and TRBJ1-5; D unclear. The CDR3 runs to 15 residues. From germline, CDR1 is MGHDK and CDR2 SYGVNS. V was shortened by 2 bases and J by 2 bases, with 10 bases between the two germline ends. CDR3 amino acids: CASSEGSWGNQPQHF. Here the CDR3 DNA reads TGTGCCAGCAGTGAAGGCAGCTGGGGCAATCAGCCCCAGCATTTT.

V and J are TRBV6-1 and TRBJ1-2; weak D call: TRBD1 (5 bases). The length of the CDR3 is 16 residues. Trimming shortened V by 2 bases and J by 4 bases, and 17 bases separated the two germline ends. CDR1 MNHNS and CDR2 SASEGT come from the germline V gene. The CDR3 here is CASSENLSQGLYGYTF. The CDR3 nucleotides are TGTGCCAGCAGTGAAAACTTATCGCAGGGACTCTATGGCTACACCTTC.

The chain employs TRBV9 and TRBJ2-7; the match to TRBD2 covers 10 bases. The germline CDR1 and CDR2 sequences are SGDLS and YYNGEE. Trimming took 0 bases from V and 6 from J; bases not matched to a gene: 18. The CDR3 runs 19 residues. The CDR3 loop reads CASSVDGGALAGALGEQYF. CDR3 nucleotide sequence: TGTGCCAGCAGCGTAGACGGGGGGGCGCTAGCGGGAGCCCTTGGCGAGCAGTACTTC.